In its sample, the clone carrying this TCR beta chain was seen many times. Disease lasting under 3 months, a NOSPECS grade of at least 4, and a Clinical Activity Score of at least 3 were features of the ophthalmopathy patients. Uncontrolled infections, other autoimmune diseases, pregnancy or lactation led to exclusion of patients. The sample belongs to a study of T cells in Graves' hyperthyroidism and ophthalmopathy. From RNA transcripts, TCR beta CDR3 regions were amplified. In the first-round RT-PCR of the TCR CDR3, the HTBI primer set was used. TCRdb re-analysed the multiplex PCR reads in MiXCR, keeping a single row per CDR3 protein. The sample lists 350,000 or so distinct CDR3 sequences, 18% occurring once. The V end was cut by 3 bases, the J end by 6 bases, with 8 bases between. CDR3 length: 13 residues. Per germline, CDR1 SGHVS and CDR2 FQNEAQ.

Sequenced material: blood. The TCR originated in a middle-aged woman with Graves' ophthalmopathy. The chain has TRBV7-8 and TRBJ2-2; no clear D. This chain's CDR3 is CASSLRLSGELFF. The CDR3 nucleotides are TGTGCCAGCAGCTTGAGATTATCCGGGGAGCTGTTTTTT.